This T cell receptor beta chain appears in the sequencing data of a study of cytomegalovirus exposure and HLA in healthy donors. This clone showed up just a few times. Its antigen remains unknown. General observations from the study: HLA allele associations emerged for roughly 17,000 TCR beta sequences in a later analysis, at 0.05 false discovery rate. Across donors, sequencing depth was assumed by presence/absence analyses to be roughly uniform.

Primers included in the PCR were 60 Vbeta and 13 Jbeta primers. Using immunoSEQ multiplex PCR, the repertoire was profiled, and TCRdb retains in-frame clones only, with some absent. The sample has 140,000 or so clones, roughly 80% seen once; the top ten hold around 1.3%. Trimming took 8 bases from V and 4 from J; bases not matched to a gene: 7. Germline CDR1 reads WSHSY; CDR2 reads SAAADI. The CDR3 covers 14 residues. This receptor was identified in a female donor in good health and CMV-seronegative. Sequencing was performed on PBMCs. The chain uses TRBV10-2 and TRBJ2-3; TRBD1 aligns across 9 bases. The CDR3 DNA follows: TGCGCCAGCCGGAGGGGACAGGGTGCAGATACGCAGTATTTT. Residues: CASRRGQGADTQYF.